Each of the 3 T cell receptor beta chains below was sequenced from the same sample in a study of blood T cell repertoires in COVID-19. Sequencing used immunoSEQ multiplex PCR; TCRdb keeps in-frame clones, though not all of them. The sample includes fewer than 300,000 clones, 85% to 90% of them seen just once. Sequenced input: peripheral blood. The receptors stem from a woman between 40 and 50 years old who had recovered from COVID-19.

The genes are TRBV6-1 and TRBJ1-6; 11 positions agree with TRBD1. Germline CDR1 is MNHNS and CDR2 is SASEGT. This CDR3 has 13 residues. The trim removed 10 bases at V and 10 bases at J, leaving 6 bases unmatched. The CDR3 nucleotides read TGTGCCACCGGGACAGGGGGAGGCTCACCCCTCCACTTT. Translation: CATGTGGGSPLHF.

This rearrangement joins TRBV27 to TRBJ2-5; TRBD1 agrees at 8 bases. Germline CDR1 reads MNHEY; CDR2 reads SMNVEV (reference sequence). After removal of 3 bases from V and 0 bases from J, the junction contained 3 bases not matched to a gene. There are 15 residues in the CDR3. In nucleotides, the CDR3 is TGTGCCAGCAGTTTCGGACAGGGAAACCAAGAGACCCAGTACTTC. Protein product: CASSFGQGNQETQYF.

The chain employs TRBV15 and TRBJ2-7; D is ambiguous. V lost 1 base to trimming and J lost 6 bases, with 19 bases between them. CDR3 length equals 16 residues. Germline V CDR1 and CDR2: LNHNV, YYDKDF (reference sequence). The CDR3 loop is CATSRGLSSPTGEQYF. Here the CDR3 DNA reads TGTGCCACCAGCAGAGGCTTATCTTCTCCTACGGGCGAGCAGTACTTC. Drawing the rest from reference TRBV15 and TRBJ2-7, the complete variable domain is DAMVIQNPRYQVTQFGKPVTLSCSQTLNHNVMYWYQQKSSQAPKLLFHYYDKDFNNEADTPDNFQSRRPNTSFCFLDIRSPGLGDTAMYLCATSRGLSSPTGEQYFGPGTRLTVT.